This TCR beta chain was observed in a study of CD8 T cells in ankylosing spondylitis (dated by TCRdb to the late 2010s). In terms of the full investigation: The study profiled T cell receptor beta repertoires in healthy donors and ankylosing spondylitis patients to find disease-linked TCR variants. The full study cohort comprised around 23 ankylosing spondylitis patients and about 110 healthy donors. Peripheral blood was sampled, and synovial fluid was also collected from ankylosing spondylitis patients. Study-level results and caveats: Some motif variants had previously been reported in the synovial fluid and blood of reactive arthritis patients, which suggests shared mechanisms of disease initiation. The disease-linked clones were reported as significantly enriched in matched synovial fluid samples from ankylosing spondylitis patients. A CD8+ phenotype was shown by the disease-linked clones, which were found at relatively low frequencies in peripheral blood. Blood from ankylosing spondylitis patients appeared to be characterized by a TCR beta motif composed of 7 to 9 highly homologous amino acid variants.

Sequenced on an Illumina HiSeq 2500. Quantitative 5'-RACE with molecular barcodes was the method used to prepare the TCR beta libraries. The source study handled its data this way. Disease-linked TCR variants were identified with a new computational method built on a probabilistic model of VDJ rearrangement. TCRdb's own reprocessing of the public reads used fastp at Q25 and MiXCR and kept productive beta chains. Duplicate CDR3 protein sequences are folded into a single record with the most common DNA and genes. What appears here as the V and J calls and clone size reflects TCRdb's work, not the paper's. The sample table records 350,000 or so distinct CDR3 sequences; around 8% of these occur just once. The biggest ten clones account for less than 15% of the sample. This clonotype was detected ten times or more. Its antigen remains unidentified. At one end the junction does not follow the germline gene, possibly because of a read error.

Including cysteine and phenylalanine, the CDR3 has 15 amino acids. Kept here is only the CDR3 DNA, which spans 45 bases and is read in frame from base 1. The germline V gene (reference sequence) specifies MNHEY as CDR1 and SMNVEV as CDR2. The chain is assembled from TRBV27 and TRBJ2-7, with the D gene call left open. Sequenced material: blood, either unsorted or a sorted T cell fraction (not recorded which). The source is a male donor with ankylosing spondylitis. The DNA sequence is as follows: TGTGCCAGCAGTCCCCGGGCAGGCGGAGACTTAGAGCAGTATTTC. The resulting protein is CASSPRAGGDLEQYF.